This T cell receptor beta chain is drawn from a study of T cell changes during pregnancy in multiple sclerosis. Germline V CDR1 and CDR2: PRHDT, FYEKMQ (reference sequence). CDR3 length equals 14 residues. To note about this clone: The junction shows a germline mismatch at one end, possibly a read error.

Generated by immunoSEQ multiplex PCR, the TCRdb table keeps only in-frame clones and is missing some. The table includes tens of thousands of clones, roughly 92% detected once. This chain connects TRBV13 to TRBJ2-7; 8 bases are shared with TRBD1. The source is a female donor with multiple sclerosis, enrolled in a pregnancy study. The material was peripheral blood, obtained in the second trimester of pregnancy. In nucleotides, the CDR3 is TGTGCCAGCAGCTTAGCGGGACAGGAGATAAAAAATTCCTTC. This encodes CASSLAGQEIKNSF.